This TCR beta chain is from a study of OX40 agonist ivuxolimab in advanced cancers. The germline CDR1 and CDR2 sequences are SQVTM and ANQGSEA. V dropped 5 bases and J dropped 7 bases, with 12 bases sitting between them. This CDR3 is 12 amino acids long. Samples were taken at baseline and on day 1 of cycles 4 and 7. Clones were sequenced by immunoSEQ multiplex PCR, and TCRdb holds only the in-frame ones, with some missing. The sample comprises around 40,000 clones, less than 85% of which are singletons, and less than 20% rests with the top ten. Sequenced material: CD4+ or CD8+ T cells sorted from blood, taken in a trial of the OX40 agonist ivuxolimab. The genes are TRBV29-1 and TRBJ1-5, with D possibly TRBD1 on 6 matching bases. The receptor comes from an adult with an advanced solid tumor such as melanoma, head and neck, liver or kidney cancer. CDR3 region: CSVKGGGQPQHF. In nucleotides, the CDR3 is TGCAGCGTTAAAGGGGGTGGACAGCCCCAGCATTTT.